Here is one T cell receptor beta chain with its context. Its antigen remains unidentified. V shed 6 bases and J shed 0 bases, with 15 bases lying between them. The germline V gene encodes CDR1 MDHEN and CDR2 SYDVKM. This CDR3 has 16 amino acids. Method: immunoSEQ multiplex PCR; TCRdb's copy keeps in-frame clones and lacks some. The profile shows approximately 120,000 clones, nearly 90% of them singletons. This entry is derived from a study of T cell responses to AZD1222 COVID-19 vaccine. Study-wide findings and caveats: Spike-specific TCR breadth and depth went up after people got two AZD1222 doses. Of spike-specific TCRs, nearly half reportedly target regions left unmutated in variants. Repertoires were obtained only post-peak T cell response.

The receptor comes from an adult who received the AZD1222 COVID-19 vaccine. Sequencing was performed on peripheral blood, taken 28 days after the second AZD1222 dose. The rearrangement joins TRBV28 to TRBJ2-1; D is possibly TRBD2 (6 bases). The CDR3 sequence: CASRLRAGSSYNEQFF. The CDR3 nucleotides are TGTGCCAGCAGACTCAGGGCGGGGAGCTCCTACAATGAGCAGTTCTTC.